This is a list of T cell receptor beta chains from one sample in a study of PD-1 blockade in classical Hodgkin lymphoma. Assay: immunoSEQ multiplex PCR; the TCRdb copy retains only in-frame clones and omits some. The sample lists 25,000 to 30,000 clones, approximately 81% occurring once. Material: CD4+ T cells from blood, obtained before the fourth cycle of nivolumab. These receptors all come from a human donor with classical Hodgkin lymphoma. Each CDR3 is given with its conserved first and last residue. D genes are given only for firm matches. A row's size may be missing; if present it is once, few, many or a size class.

v_gene,d_gene,j_gene,abundance,CDR3aa,CDR3nt
TRBV5-1,TRBD1,TRBJ2-5,NA,CASSFATGSGETQYF,TGCGCCAGCAGCTTTGCGACAGGGTCGGGAGAGACCCAGTACTTC
TRBV6-5,TRBD2,TRBJ2-5,NA,CASSSPGGASSETQYF,TGTGCCAGCAGTTCCCCGGGGGGGGCCAGCTCGGAGACCCAGTACTTC
TRBV25-1,NA,TRBJ2-7,NA,CASRRGPHEQYF,TGTGCCAGCAGACGGGGACCCCACGAGCAGTACTTC
TRBV5-1,NA,TRBJ2-1,NA,CASSLGSYNEQFF,TGCGCCAGCAGCTTGGGGTCATACAATGAGCAGTTCTTC
TRBV5-1,NA,TRBJ1-2,NA,CASKQSRGDGYTF,TGCGCCAGCAAGCAGTCCAGGGGAGATGGCTACACCTTC
TRBV5-1,NA,TRBJ1-1,NA,CASSAGRGLGTEAFF,TGCGCCAGCAGCGCGGGCAGGGGATTAGGCACTGAAGCTTTCTTT
TRBV7-8,NA,TRBJ2-3,once,CASSLVSTDTQYF,TGTGCCAGCAGCTTAGTTTCAACAGATACGCAGTATTTT
TRBV5-1,TRBD1,TRBJ2-5,NA,CASSLAVGGQGQETQYF,TGCGCCAGCAGCTTGGCCGTGGGGGGACAGGGCCAAGAGACCCAGTACTTC
TRBV6-5,NA,TRBJ1-1,once,CATKNSQDFAEAFF,TGTGCCACCAAGAATTCTCAGGATTTCGCTGAAGCTTTCTTT
TRBV25-1,NA,TRBJ1-1,NA,CASSESGTNTEAFF,TGTGCCAGCAGTGAATCCGGTACGAACACTGAAGCTTTCTTT
TRBV5-1,NA,TRBJ2-5,NA,CASSPVGLGQETQYF,TGCGCCAGCAGCCCAGTCGGGTTGGGGCAAGAGACCCAGTACTTC
TRBV6-6,NA,TRBJ1-3,NA,CASLGASGNTIYF,TGTGCCTCACTGGGGGCCTCTGGAAACACCATATATTTT
TRBV2,NA,TRBJ2-2,NA,CASSEGGRVTGELFF,TGTGCCAGCAGTGAGGGGGGGCGCGTCACCGGGGAGCTGTTTTTT
TRBV5-1,TRBD1,TRBJ1-1,NA,CASSSQTGVNTEAFF,TGCGCCAGCAGCTCACAGACAGGGGTGAACACTGAAGCTTTCTTT
TRBV27,NA,TRBJ2-3,NA,CASSPQRLTSTDTQYF,TGTGCCAGCAGTCCCCAGCGGCTGACTAGCACAGATACGCAGTATTTT
TRBV23-1,NA,TRBJ1-6,few,CASSFLRSEDNSPLHF,TGCGCCAGCTCCTTCCTCAGGTCGGAGGATAATTCACCCCTCCACTTT
TRBV28,NA,TRBJ2-1,once,CASSWDGTYNEQFF,TGTGCCAGCAGTTGGGACGGGACCTACAATGAGCAGTTCTTC
TRBV5-8,TRBD1,TRBJ2-6,NA,CASSPPRWTGLSGANVLTF,TGTGCCAGCAGCCCTCCCCGATGGACAGGGTTGTCTGGGGCCAACGTCCTGACTTTC
TRBV5-1,TRBD1,TRBJ2-5,NA,CASSLLAQGLGETQYF,TGCGCCAGCAGCTTGCTCGCACAGGGGCTGGGGGAGACCCAGTACTTC
TRBV5-5,NA,TRBJ1-4,NA,CASTVRRGTDSGNEKLFF,TGTGCCAGCACCGTAAGACGGGGGACGGACAGCGGAAATGAAAAACTGTTTTTT
TRBV5-6,NA,TRBJ1-2,NA,CASSLKGYGYTF,TGTGCCAGCAGCTTGAAGGGTTATGGCTACACCTTC
TRBV5-1,TRBD1,TRBJ2-7,NA,CASSATGTGTYEQYF,TGCGCCAGCAGCGCTACCGGGACAGGTACCTACGAGCAGTACTTC
TRBV25-1,TRBD1,TRBJ1-2,NA,CASSAPHRGHGYTF,TGTGCCAGCAGTGCCCCCCACAGGGGGCATGGCTACACCTTC
TRBV7-9,NA,TRBJ2-4,NA,CASSPRGGGLVGAKNIQYF,TGTGCCAGCAGCCCACGAGGTGGGGGATTGGTGGGGGCCAAAAACATTCAGTACTTC
TRBV28,TRBD1,TRBJ1-5,NA,CASSPLGQGSNQPQHF,TGTGCCAGCAGTCCCCTCGGACAGGGGAGCAATCAGCCCCAGCATTTT
TRBV6-5,NA,TRBJ2-7,NA,CASQSQGEQYF,TGTGCCAGCCAGAGCCAGGGCGAGCAGTACTTC
TRBV5-1,NA,TRBJ1-1,NA,CASSGDAGSAEAFF,TGCGCCAGCAGTGGGGACGCCGGGTCTGCTGAAGCTTTCTTT
TRBV6-4,TRBD1,TRBJ2-5,NA,CASSATAGGGETQYF,TGTGCCAGCAGTGCCACTGCAGGGGGCGGGGAGACCCAGTACTTC
TRBV6-5,NA,TRBJ1-6,NA,CASSYGRQSNSPLHF,TGTGCCAGCAGTTACGGGAGACAGTCTAATTCACCCCTCCACTTT
TRBV5-1,NA,TRBJ1-2,NA,CASGSEYGYTF,TGCGCCAGCGGGTCGGAGTATGGCTACACCTTC
TRBV5-1,NA,TRBJ1-2,NA,CASSGSHYGYTF,TGCGCCAGCTCCGGATCCCACTATGGCTACACCTTC
TRBV5-1,NA,TRBJ2-3,NA,CASSLPTGATDTQYF,TGCGCCAGCAGCTTACCCACAGGAGCCACAGATACGCAGTATTTT
TRBV6-1,NA,TRBJ1-5,NA,CASSNRDWYQPQHF,TGTGCCAGCAGTAACCGGGACTGGTATCAGCCCCAGCATTTT
TRBV5-1,TRBD1,TRBJ1-1,few,CASSTGQGGGEAFF,TGCGCCAGCAGCACGGGACAGGGGGGCGGTGAAGCTTTCTTT
TRBV10-1,TRBD2,TRBJ2-2,NA,CASSPSAGGGTKGRSGELFF,TGCGCCAGCAGCCCTAGCGCTGGCGGGGGTACAAAAGGTCGATCCGGGGAGCTGTTTTTT
TRBV6-6,TRBD1,TRBJ1-5,NA,CASSSQGNQPQHF,TGTGCCAGCAGTTCACAGGGGAATCAGCCCCAGCATTTT
TRBV10-3,TRBD1,TRBJ2-1,NA,CAISVTGQGASYNEQFF,TGTGCCATCAGTGTCACTGGACAGGGGGCCTCCTACAATGAGCAGTTCTTC
TRBV9,NA,TRBJ1-2,NA,CASSERVTGMGGYTF,TGTGCCAGCAGCGAGAGAGTTACAGGGATGGGTGGCTACACCTTC
TRBV6-1,NA,TRBJ2-1,NA,CASSEVGQRDEQFF,TGTGCCAGCAGTGAAGTGGGACAGCGGGATGAGCAGTTCTTC
TRBV28,TRBD2,TRBJ2-3,NA,CASSSPGLGRSDTQYF,TGTGCCAGCAGTTCCCCGGGACTAGGGAGGTCAGATACGCAGTATTTT